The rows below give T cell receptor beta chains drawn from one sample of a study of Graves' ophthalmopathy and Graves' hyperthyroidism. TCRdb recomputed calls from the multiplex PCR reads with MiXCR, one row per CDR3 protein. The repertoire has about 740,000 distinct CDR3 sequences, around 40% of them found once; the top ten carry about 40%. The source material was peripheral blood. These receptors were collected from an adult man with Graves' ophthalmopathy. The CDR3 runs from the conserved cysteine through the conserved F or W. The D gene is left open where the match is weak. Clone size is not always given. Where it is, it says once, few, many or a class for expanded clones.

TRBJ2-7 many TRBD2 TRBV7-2 TGTGCCAGCAGTCCAGGGGCGGGAGGATCGTACGAGCAGTACTTC CASSPGAGGSYEQYF
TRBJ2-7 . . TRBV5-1 TGCGCCAGCAGCTTGGCCGGCAGCCAAATCTACGAGCAGTACTTC CASSLAGSQIYEQYF
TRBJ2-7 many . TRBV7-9 TGTGCCAGCAGCGCCCAACAGGGCTACGAGCAGTACTTC CASSAQQGYEQYF
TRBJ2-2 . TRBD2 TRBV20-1 TGCAGTGCCCTAGCGGGGGCCCGGGAGGAGCTGTTTTTT CSALAGAREELFF
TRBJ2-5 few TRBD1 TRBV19 TGTGCCAGTAGGACGACAGGGGGATTGGTAGAGACCCAGTACTTC CASRTTGGLVETQYF
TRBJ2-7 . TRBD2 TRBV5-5 TGTGCCAGCAGAAGGGAGGGAGGTACCTACGAGCAGTACTTC CASRREGGTYEQYF
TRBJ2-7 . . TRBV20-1 TGCAGTGCTACGGGTCGGGGCCCCCTAAAGGAGCAGTACTTC CSATGRGPLKEQYF
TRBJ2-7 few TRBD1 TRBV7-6 TGTGCCAGCAGCCAAGAAGAGGACAGGGTGAGCTACGAGCAGTACTTC CASSQEEDRVSYEQYF
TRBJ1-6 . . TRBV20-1 TGCAGTGCTAGGGTAGGGGTAAATTCACCCCTCCACTTT CSARVGVNSPLHF
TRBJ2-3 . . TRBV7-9 TGTGCCAGCAGCTTAATGGCCGCGGGGGATACGCAGTATTTT CASSLMAAGDTQYF
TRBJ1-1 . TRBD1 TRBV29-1 TGCAGCGTTCTCGGACAGGGAGCAGCTGAAGCTTTCTTT CSVLGQGAAEAFF
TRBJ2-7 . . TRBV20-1 TGCAGTGTAGACAAAGGAGTGACATCCTACGAGCAGTACTTC CSVDKGVTSYEQYF
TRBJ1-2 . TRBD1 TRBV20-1 TGCAGTGCTAGACGCGGACAGGGAGGGTATGGCTACACCTTC CSARRGQGGYGYTF
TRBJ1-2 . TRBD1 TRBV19 TGTGCCAGTACCGTTCCGGACAGGCCCCGTGGCTACACCTTC CASTVPDRPRGYTF
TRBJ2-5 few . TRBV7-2 TGTGCCAGCAGCCGAACAGGGTTCAGACGTGAGACCCAGTACTTC CASSRTGFRRETQYF
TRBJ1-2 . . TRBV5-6 TGTGCCAGCAGCTTGGGGACCATAAGGCTCACTAACTATGGCTACACCTTC CASSLGTIRLTNYGYTF
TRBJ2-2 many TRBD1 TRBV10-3 TGTGCCATCCCGGACAGGACGAACACCGGGGAGCTGTTTTTT CAIPDRTNTGELFF
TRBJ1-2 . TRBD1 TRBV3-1 TGTGCCAGCAGCCATAGACAGGGGGCGGGAGGCTACACCTTC CASSHRQGAGGYTF
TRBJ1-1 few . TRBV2 TGTGCCAGCAGTGAGAAGTCTATGAACACTGAAGCTTTCTTT CASSEKSMNTEAFF
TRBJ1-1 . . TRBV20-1 TGCAGTGCTAGAAAAGGACAGAAGAACACTGAAGCTTTCTTT CSARKGQKNTEAFF
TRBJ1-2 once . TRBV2 TGTGCCAGCAGTGTTTCGGGGGTGCCAGGGCAAGGCTATGGCTACACCTTC CASSVSGVPGQGYGYTF
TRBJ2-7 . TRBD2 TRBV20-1 TGCAGTGCTAGAGATCCGGCGGGAGGGGCCTACGAGCAGTACTTC CSARDPAGGAYEQYF
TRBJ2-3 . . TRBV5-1 TGCGCCAGCAGCTTGGGGGAAAACACCCATACGCAGTATTTT CASSLGENTHTQYF
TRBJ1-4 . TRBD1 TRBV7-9 TGTGCCAGCAGCTTATTGGTCATGGGACAGGGATATGAAAAACTGTTTTTT CASSLLVMGQGYEKLFF
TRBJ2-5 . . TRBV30 TGTGCCTGGAGTGTCCAGCGCGCGGAGACCCAGTACTTC CAWSVQRAETQYF
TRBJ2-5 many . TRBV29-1 TGCAGCGTTGAGGATCCGCCAAAGTTAGAAGAGACCCAGTACTTC CSVEDPPKLEETQYF
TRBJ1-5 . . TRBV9 TGTGCCAGCAGTCGACTAGCGGTGATGGAGACCCAGCATTTT CASSRLAVMETQHF
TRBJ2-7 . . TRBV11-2 TGTGCCAGCAGCTTCGGAGCTCCCTCCTACGAGCAGTACTTC CASSFGAPSYEQYF
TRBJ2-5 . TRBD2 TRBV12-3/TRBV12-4 TGTGCCAGCAGTTACTCGTGGACTAGCGGGAAGCTTGAAGAGACCCAGTACTTC CASSYSWTSGKLEETQYF
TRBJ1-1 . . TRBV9 TGTGCCAGCAGCGCAGTTGACAGACCGAACACTGAAGCTTTCTTT CASSAVDRPNTEAFF
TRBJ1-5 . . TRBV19 TGTGCCAGTAGTAGAGACGGGTCGTCAACGCCCCAGCATTTT CASSRDGSSTPQHF
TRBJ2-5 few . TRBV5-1 TGCGCCAGCAGCTTGGAAAGGGGACAAGAGACCCAGTACTTC CASSLERGQETQYF
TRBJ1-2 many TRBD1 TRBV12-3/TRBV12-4 TGTGCCAGCAGTTGGGGACAGGGAAGAGGCGGCTACACCTTC CASSWGQGRGGYTF
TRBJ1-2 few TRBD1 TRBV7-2 TGTGCCAGCAGCCAAGAAAGGAGACAGGGGGGAGGCTACACCTTC CASSQERRQGGGYTF
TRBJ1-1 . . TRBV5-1 TGCGCCAGCAGCTCTGGGATGCCAGACACTGAAGCTTTCTTT CASSSGMPDTEAFF
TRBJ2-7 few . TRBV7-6 TGTGCCAGCAGTTTCCCCAGCCCCTACGAGCAGTACTTC CASSFPSPYEQYF
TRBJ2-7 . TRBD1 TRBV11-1 TGTGCCAGCAGCTTAGGAGGGACAGGGGGTCAATACGAGCAGTACTTC CASSLGGTGGQYEQYF
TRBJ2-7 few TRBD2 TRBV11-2 TGTGCCAGCAGCTCTACTAGCGGGAGGGCCTACGAGCAGTACTTC CASSSTSGRAYEQYF
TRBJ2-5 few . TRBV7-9 TGTGCCAGCAGCTTGGATGAGGAATGGGTAGAGACCCAGTACTTC CASSLDEEWVETQYF
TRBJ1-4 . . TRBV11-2 TGTGCCAGCAGCCGGCGGGAGGCAACTAATGAAAAACTGTTTTTT CASSRREATNEKLFF
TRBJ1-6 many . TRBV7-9 TGTGCCAGCAGCTCGAATCCGGGGTGGTCACCCCTCCACTTT CASSSNPGWSPLHF